The present TCR beta chain was sequenced within a study of PD-L1 blockade in urothelial cancer. This table comes from immunoSEQ multiplex PCR, and its TCRdb copy is limited to in-frame clones, with some not included. The sample has 70,000 or so clones, 85% to 90% seen once. The V end was cut by 4 bases, the J end by 5 bases, with 13 bases between. This CDR3 comprises 13 residues. CDR1 is SGHDT and CDR2 is YYEEEE in the germline V gene. This chain joins TRBV5-6 and TRBJ2-7; the D gene is possibly TRBD2 (6 bases). Sample: PBMCs, taken around atezolizumab (anti-PD-L1) treatment. The source is a man aged 55-75 years with urothelial cancer. CDR3: CASSLRGSNEQYF. CDR3 nucleotides: TGTGCCAGCAGCCTTCGGGGGAGCAACGAGCAGTACTTC.